The T cell receptor (beta chain) under discussion was sequenced for a study of cytomegalovirus exposure and HLA in healthy donors. Study-wide results and limits: In a later analysis, specific HLA alleles were associated with under 20,000 TCR beta sequences at a 0.05 false discovery rate.

Only a few counts were recorded for this clone. Its antigen remains unidentified. The primer mix had 60 Vbeta and 13 Jbeta primers. Using immunoSEQ multiplex PCR, the repertoire was profiled, and TCRdb retains in-frame clones only, with some absent. The sample has 90,000 to 150,000 clones, 8.5% to 9% seen once. The CDR3 length is 15 residues. Per germline, CDR1 LNHNV and CDR2 YYDKDF (reference sequence). Deletions cut 5 bases from V and 0 bases from J, with 13 bases between. The chain recombines TRBV15 with TRBJ2-5, with D maybe TRBD1 (6 bases). The clonotype was recovered from a woman between 40 and 55 years old in good health and CMV-seropositive. The source material was PBMCs. The CDR3 region is CATSGDMPYQETQYF. The CDR3 nucleotides read TGTGCCACCAGCGGGGACATGCCGTACCAAGAGACCCAGTACTTC.